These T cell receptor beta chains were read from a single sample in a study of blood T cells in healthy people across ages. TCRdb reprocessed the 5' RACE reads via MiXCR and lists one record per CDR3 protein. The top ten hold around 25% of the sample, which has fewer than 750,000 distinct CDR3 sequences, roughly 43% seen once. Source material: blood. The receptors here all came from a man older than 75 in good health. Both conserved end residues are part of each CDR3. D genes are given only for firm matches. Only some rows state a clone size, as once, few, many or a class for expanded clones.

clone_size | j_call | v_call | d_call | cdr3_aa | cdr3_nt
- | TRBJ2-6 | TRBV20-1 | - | CSVHHPGANVLTF | TGCAGTGTTCACCACCCTGGGGCCAACGTCCTGACTTTC
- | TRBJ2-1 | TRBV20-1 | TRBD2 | CSARDYKRGDPFNEQFF | TGCAGTGCTAGAGACTATAAGCGGGGGGATCCCTTCAATGAGCAGTTCTTC
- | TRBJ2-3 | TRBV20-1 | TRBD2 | CSARSGTSGSGTQYF | TGCAGTGCTAGATCTGGGACTAGCGGGAGTGGTACGCAGTATTTT
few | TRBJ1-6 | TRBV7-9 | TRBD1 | CASSSGTGASPLHF | TGTGCCAGCAGCTCAGGGACAGGGGCATCACCCCTCCACTTT
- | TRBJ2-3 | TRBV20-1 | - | CSAIRTVSTETQYF | TGCAGTGCTATCCGGACAGTTAGCACAGAGACGCAGTATTTT
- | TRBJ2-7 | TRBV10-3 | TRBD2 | CAISAGTSGGREQYF | TGTGCCATCAGTGCCGGGACTAGCGGCGGGAGGGAGCAGTACTTC
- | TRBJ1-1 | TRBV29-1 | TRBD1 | CSGMTGGTEAFF | TGCAGCGGCATGACAGGGGGAACTGAAGCTTTCTTT
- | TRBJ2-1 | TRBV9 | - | CASSVGAPRDEQFF | TGTGCCAGCAGCGTAGGAGCCCCGCGCGATGAGCAGTTCTTC
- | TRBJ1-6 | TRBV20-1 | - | CSASRDHNSPLHF | TGCAGTGCTAGTAGGGATCATAATTCACCCCTCCACTTT
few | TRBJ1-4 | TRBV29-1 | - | CSVCIQPNEKLFF | TGCAGCGTCTGCATCCAGCCTAATGAAAAACTGTTTTTT
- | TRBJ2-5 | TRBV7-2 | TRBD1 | CASSLGPRDRGLETQYF | TGTGCCAGCAGCTTAGGGCCCCGGGACAGGGGACTAGAGACCCAGTACTTC
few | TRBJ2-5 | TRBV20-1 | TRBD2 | CSARDPTSGSQETQYF | TGCAGTGCTAGAGATCCGACTAGCGGGTCCCAAGAGACCCAGTACTTC
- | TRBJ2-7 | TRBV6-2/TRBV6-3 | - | CASSPYAPTYEQYF | TGTGCCAGCAGTCCGTACGCCCCAACCTACGAGCAGTACTTC
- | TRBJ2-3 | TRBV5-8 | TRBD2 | CASSPSGRATDTQYF | TGTGCCAGCAGCCCTAGCGGGAGGGCCACAGATACGCAGTATTTT
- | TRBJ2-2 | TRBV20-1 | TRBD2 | CSAQGVGRAGELFF | TGCAGTGCCCAAGGGGTCGGGAGGGCCGGGGAGCTGTTTTTT
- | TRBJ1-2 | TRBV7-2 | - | CASSPAGGPVGYTF | TGTGCCAGCAGCCCCGCCGGGGGGCCAGTTGGCTACACCTTC
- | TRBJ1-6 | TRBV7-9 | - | CASSLRRDSPLHF | TGTGCCAGCAGCTTAAGAAGGGATTCACCCCTCCACTTT
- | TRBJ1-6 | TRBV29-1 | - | CSAVTGGDSPLHF | TGCAGCGCTGTGACGGGAGGGGATTCACCCCTCCACTTT
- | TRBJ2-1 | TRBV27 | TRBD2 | CASSFLVGGARNNEQFF | TGTGCCAGCAGTTTTCTCGTCGGGGGGGCTAGGAACAATGAGCAGTTCTTC
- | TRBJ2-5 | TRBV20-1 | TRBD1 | CSQKGQGQETQYF | TGCAGTCAAAAGGGACAGGGACAAGAGACCCAGTACTTC
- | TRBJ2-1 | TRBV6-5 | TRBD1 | CASSYSDRGGDEQFF | TGTGCCAGCAGTTACTCAGACAGGGGTGGAGATGAGCAGTTCTTC
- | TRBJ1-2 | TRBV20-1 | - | CSDRFFYGYTF | TGCAGTGACAGGTTCTTCTATGGCTACACCTTC
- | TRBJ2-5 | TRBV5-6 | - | CASSLGPETQYF | TGTGCCAGCAGCTTGGGGCCAGAGACCCAGTACTTC
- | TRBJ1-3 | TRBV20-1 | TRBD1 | CSARDRVHGNTIYF | TGCAGTGCTCGAGACAGGGTTCACGGAAACACCATATATTTT
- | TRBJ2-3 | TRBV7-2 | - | CASSLERGGWGTDTQYF | TGTGCCAGCAGCTTAGAACGGGGCGGGTGGGGCACAGATACGCAGTATTTT
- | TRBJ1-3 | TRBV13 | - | CASSRYIVSGNTIYF | TGTGCCAGCAGCCGTTACATCGTCTCCGGAAACACCATATATTTT
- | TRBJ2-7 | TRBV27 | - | CASRDLYEQYF | TGTGCCAGCAGGGATTTATACGAGCAGTACTTC
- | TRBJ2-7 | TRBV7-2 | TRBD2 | CASSSGTTLFTEGEQYF | TGTGCCAGCAGCTCCGGGACTACCCTGTTCACAGAGGGCGAGCAGTACTTC
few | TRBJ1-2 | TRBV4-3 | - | CASSQDFTENNYGYTF | TGCGCCAGCAGCCAAGACTTCACAGAAAATAACTATGGCTACACCTTC
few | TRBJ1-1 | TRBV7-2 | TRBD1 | CASSVTGRSNEAFF | TGTGCCAGCAGCGTGACAGGGAGGTCCAATGAAGCTTTCTTT
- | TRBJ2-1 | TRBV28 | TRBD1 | CASSGDSNEQFF | TGTGCCAGCAGCGGGGACAGTAATGAGCAGTTCTTC
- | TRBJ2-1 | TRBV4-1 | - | CASSQGPGSSYNEQFF | TGCGCCAGCAGCCAAGGTCCGGGGAGCTCCTACAATGAGCAGTTCTTC
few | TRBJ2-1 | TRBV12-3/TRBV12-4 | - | CASDLDGSYNEQFF | TGTGCCAGCGACCTGGACGGTTCCTACAATGAGCAGTTCTTC
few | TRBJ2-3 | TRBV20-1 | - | CSAREESTDTQYF | TGCAGTGCTAGAGAAGAAAGCACAGATACGCAGTATTTT
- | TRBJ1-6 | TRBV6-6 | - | CVSSGTGSYDSPLHF | TGTGTCAGCAGCGGTACAGGGTCTTATGATTCACCCCTCCACTTT
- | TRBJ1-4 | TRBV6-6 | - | CASSAGAAGEKLFF | TGTGCCAGCAGTGCGGGGGCCGCGGGGGAAAAACTGTTTTTT
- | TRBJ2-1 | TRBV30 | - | CAWSVGQYNEQFF | TGTGCCTGGAGTGTAGGGCAATACAATGAGCAGTTCTTC
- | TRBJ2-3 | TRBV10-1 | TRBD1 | CASRGQGDTQYF | TGCGCCAGCCGAGGACAGGGGGATACGCAGTATTTT
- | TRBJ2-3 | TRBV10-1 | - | CASIGIVEGTDTQYF | TGCGCCAGCATTGGGATAGTGGAGGGCACAGATACGCAGTATTTT
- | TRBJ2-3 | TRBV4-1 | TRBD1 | CASSPVGTGRNTQYF | TGCGCCAGCAGCCCAGTTGGGACAGGGAGAAATACGCAGTATTTT
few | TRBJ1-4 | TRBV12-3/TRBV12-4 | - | CASTRAARVGVNEKLFF | TGTGCCAGCACCCGCGCTGCCCGAGTGGGGGTAAATGAAAAACTGTTTTTT
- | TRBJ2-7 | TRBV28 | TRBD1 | CASRATGSSYEQYF | TGTGCCAGCAGGGCGACAGGGAGCTCCTACGAGCAGTACTTC
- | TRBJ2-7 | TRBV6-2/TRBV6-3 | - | CASSYGTISEQYF | TGTGCCAGCAGTTACGGGACGATATCCGAGCAGTACTTC
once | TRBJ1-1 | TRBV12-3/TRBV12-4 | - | CASSFSGTEAFF | TGTGCCAGCAGTTTCAGTGGGACTGAAGCTTTCTTT
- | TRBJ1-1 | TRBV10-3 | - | CAIRPPIQGTEAFF | TGTGCCATCAGGCCCCCCATTCAAGGGACTGAAGCTTTCTTT
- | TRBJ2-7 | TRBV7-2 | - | CASSPFGSSEQYF | TGTGCCAGCAGCCCCTTTGGAAGTTCCGAGCAGTACTTC
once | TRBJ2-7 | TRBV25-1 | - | CASSAGPPYEQYF | TGTGCCAGCAGTGCGGGTCCTCCCTACGAGCAGTACTTC
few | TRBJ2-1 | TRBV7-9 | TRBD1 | CASSPPGQPNNEQFF | TGTGCCAGCAGCCCCCCGGGACAGCCAAACAATGAGCAGTTCTTC
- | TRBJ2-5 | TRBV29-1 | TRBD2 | CSVSTSAQETQYF | TGCAGCGTCTCGACTAGCGCTCAAGAGACCCAGTACTTC
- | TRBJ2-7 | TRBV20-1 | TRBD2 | CGAQKGTSGAYEQYF | TGCGGTGCCCAAAAAGGGACTAGCGGAGCCTACGAGCAGTACTTC
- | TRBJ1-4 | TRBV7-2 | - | CASSLRRNEKLFF | TGTGCCAGCAGCTTAAGACGTAATGAAAAACTGTTTTTT
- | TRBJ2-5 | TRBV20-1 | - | CSAPQGYQETQYF | TGCAGTGCTCCGCAAGGGTACCAAGAGACCCAGTACTTC
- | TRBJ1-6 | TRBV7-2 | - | CASSLITGFSPLHF | TGTGCCAGCAGCTTAATAACCGGTTTTTCACCCCTCCACTTT